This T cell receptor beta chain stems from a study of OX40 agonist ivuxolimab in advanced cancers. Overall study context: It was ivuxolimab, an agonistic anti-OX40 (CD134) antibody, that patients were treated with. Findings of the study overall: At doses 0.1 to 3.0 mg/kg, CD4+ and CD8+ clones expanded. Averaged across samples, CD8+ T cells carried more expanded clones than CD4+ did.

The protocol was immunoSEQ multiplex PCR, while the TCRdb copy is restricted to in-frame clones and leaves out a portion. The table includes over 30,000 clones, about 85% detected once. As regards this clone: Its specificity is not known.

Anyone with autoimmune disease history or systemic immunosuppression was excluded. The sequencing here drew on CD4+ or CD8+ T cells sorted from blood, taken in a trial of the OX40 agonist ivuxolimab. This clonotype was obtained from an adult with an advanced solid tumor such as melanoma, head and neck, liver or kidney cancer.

The CDR3 loop is CASSLRFLLYNEQFF. The CDR3 bases are TGTGCCAGCAGCTTACGATTTTTACTATACAATGAGCAGTTCTTC. The rearrangement joins TRBV11-2 to TRBJ2-1; D is unresolved. CDR3 length: 15 residues. V was cut by 2 bases and J by 4 bases, with 12 bases left in between. CDR1 and CDR2 (germline): SGHAT, FQNNGV.